This TCR beta chain came from a study of cytotoxic CD8 clonotypes in ibrutinib-treated CLL. Study overall: By median around 70 months, about 12 had progressed and around 15 stayed remitted; responses had been 2 complete and around 24 partial. On average, each sample had approximately 280,000 productive templates and almost 95,000 productive rearrangements.

This clone showed up just a few times. This table comes from immunoSEQ multiplex PCR, and its TCRdb copy is limited to in-frame clones, with some not included. Altogether 6,500 to 9,500 clones are present, 70% to 85% being singletons, with the ten largest covering less than 4%. Trimming took 1 base from V and 2 from J; bases not matched to a gene: 0. This CDR3 is 16 amino acids long. CDR1 is SGHDN and CDR2 is FVKESK in the germline V gene. The chain carries TRBV14 and TRBJ2-6, with 9 bases aligning to TRBD1. The clonotype was recovered from a human donor with chronic lymphocytic leukemia. This specimen was PBMCs, taken before ibrutinib treatment. The CDR3 DNA follows: TGTGCCAGCAGCCAAGGGGACAGGGCTGGGGCCAACGTCCTGACTTTC. Its translation: CASSQGDRAGANVLTF.